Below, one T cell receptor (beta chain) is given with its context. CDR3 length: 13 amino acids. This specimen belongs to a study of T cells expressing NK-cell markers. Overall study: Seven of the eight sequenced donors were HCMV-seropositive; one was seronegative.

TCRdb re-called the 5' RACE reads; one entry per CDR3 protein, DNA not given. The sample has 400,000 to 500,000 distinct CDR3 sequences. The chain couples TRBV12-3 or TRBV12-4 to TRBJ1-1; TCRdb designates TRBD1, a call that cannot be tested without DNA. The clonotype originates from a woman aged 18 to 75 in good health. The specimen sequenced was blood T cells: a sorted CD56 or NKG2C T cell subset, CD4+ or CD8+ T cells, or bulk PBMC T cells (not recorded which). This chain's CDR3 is CASTQQGGTEAFF.